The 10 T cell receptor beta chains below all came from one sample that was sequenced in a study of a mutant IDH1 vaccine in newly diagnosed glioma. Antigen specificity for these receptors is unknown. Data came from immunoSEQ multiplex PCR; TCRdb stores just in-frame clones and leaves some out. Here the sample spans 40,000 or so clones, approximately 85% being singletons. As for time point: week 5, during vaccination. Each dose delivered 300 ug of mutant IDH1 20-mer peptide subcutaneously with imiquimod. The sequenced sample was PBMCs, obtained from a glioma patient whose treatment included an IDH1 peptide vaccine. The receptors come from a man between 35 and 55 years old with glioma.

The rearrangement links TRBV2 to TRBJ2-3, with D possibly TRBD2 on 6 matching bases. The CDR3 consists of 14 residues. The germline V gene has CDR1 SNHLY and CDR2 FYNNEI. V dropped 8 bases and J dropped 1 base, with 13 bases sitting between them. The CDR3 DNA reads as TGTGCCAGCGGAGGGGCGTTGGGCACAGATACGCAGTATTTT. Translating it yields CASGGALGTDTQYF.

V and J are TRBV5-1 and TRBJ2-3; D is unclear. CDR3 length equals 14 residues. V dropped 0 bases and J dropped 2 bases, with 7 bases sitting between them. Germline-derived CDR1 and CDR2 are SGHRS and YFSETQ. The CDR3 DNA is TGCGCCAGCAGCTTGGCGGGCAACACAGATACGCAGTATTTT. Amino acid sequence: CASSLAGNTDTQYF.

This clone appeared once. CDR3 DNA: TGCAGCGTAGCGGGACTAGCGGGAGAATACAATGAGCAGTTCTTC. Residues: CSVAGLAGEYNEQFF. The rearrangement links TRBV29-1 to TRBJ2-1, with 14 bases identical to TRBD2. This CDR3 is 15 amino acids long. After removal of 6 bases from V and 4 bases from J, the junction contained 5 bases not matched to a gene. CDR1 and CDR2 from the germline V gene are SQVTM and ANQGSEA.

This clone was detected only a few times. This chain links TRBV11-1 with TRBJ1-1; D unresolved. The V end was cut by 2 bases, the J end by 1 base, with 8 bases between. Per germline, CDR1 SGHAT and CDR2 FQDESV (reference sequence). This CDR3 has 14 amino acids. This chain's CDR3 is CASSLNGGNTEAFF. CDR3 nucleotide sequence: TGTGCCAGCAGCTTAAATGGCGGGAACACTGAAGCTTTCTTT.

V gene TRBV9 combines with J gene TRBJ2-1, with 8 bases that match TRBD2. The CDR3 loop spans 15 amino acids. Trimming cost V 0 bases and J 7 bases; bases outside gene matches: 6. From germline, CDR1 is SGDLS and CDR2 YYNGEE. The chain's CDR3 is CASSVAAGGKNEQFF. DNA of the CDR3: TGTGCCAGCAGCGTAGCTGCGGGAGGCAAGAATGAGCAGTTCTTC. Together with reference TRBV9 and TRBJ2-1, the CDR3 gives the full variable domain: DSGVTQTPKHLITATGQRVTLRCSPRSGDLSVYWYQQSLDQGLQFLIQYYNGEERAKGNILERFSAQQFPDLHSELNLSSLELGDSALYFCASSVAAGGKNEQFFGPGTRLTVL.

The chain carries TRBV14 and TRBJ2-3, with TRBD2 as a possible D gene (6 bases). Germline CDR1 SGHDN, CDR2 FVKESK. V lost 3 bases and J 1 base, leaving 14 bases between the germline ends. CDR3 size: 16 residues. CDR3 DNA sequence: TGTGCCAGCAGCCAGGTGGAGGGCAGGGGCACAGATACGCAGTATTTT. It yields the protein CASSQVEGRGTDTQYF.

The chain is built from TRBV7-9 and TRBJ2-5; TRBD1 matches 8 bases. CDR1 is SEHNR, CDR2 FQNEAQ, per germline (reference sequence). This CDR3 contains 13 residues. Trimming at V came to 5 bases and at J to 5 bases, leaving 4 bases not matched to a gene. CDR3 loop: CASSIRGRETQYF. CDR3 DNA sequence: TGTGCCAGCAGCATCAGGGGGCGGGAGACCCAGTACTTC.

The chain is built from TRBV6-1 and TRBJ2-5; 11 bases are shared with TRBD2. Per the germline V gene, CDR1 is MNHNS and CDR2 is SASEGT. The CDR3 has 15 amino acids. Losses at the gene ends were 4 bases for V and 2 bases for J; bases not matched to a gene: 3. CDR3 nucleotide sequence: TGTGCCAGCAGTGGGGGACTAGCGGTACAAGAGACCCAGTACTTC. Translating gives CASSGGLAVQETQYF.

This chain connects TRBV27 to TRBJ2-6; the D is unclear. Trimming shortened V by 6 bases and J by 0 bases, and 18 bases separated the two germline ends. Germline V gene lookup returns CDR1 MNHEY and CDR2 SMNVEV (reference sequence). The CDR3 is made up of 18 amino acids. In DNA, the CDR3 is TGTGCCAGCAGCCCCCCCGACCCGCTCCTCTCTGGGGCCAACGTCCTGACTTTC. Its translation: CASSPPDPLLSGANVLTF.

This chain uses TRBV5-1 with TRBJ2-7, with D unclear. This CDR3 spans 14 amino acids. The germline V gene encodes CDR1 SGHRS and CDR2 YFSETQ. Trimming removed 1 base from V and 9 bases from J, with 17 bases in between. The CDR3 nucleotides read TGCGCCAGCAGCTTGAATACTTCTCCACCGGGGCAGTACTTC. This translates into CASSLNTSPPGQYF. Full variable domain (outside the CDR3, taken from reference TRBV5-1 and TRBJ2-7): KAGVTQTPRYLIKTRGQQVTLSCSPISGHRSVSWYQQTPGQGLQFLFEYFSETQRNKGNFPGRFSGRQFSNSRSEMNVSTLELGDSALYLCASSLNTSPPGQYFGPGTRLTVT.